This T cell receptor (beta chain) was sequenced during a study of control samples from healthy donors and cancer patients. Profiling relied on immunoSEQ multiplex PCR, and the TCRdb table lists in-frame clones only, not all of them. The table shows roughly 150,000 clones, with around nine tenths occurring only once. CDR1 is SEHNR and CDR2 is FQNEAQ in the germline V gene (reference sequence). V was trimmed by 7 bases and J by 4 bases, leaving 11 bases between them. The CDR3 contains 13 residues. The TCR comes from a man aged 18-30 years in good health. The rearrangement links TRBV7-9 to TRBJ2-1; D gene ambiguous. Source material: blood. The CDR3 nucleotides read TGTGCCAGCACCATCCAGGAGTACAATGAGCAGTTCTTC. It codes for CASTIQEYNEQFF. Full variable domain (rest looked up from reference TRBV7-9 and TRBJ2-1): DTGVSQNPRHKITKRGQNVTFRCDPISEHNRLYWYRQTLGQGPEFLTYFQNEAQLEKSRLLSDRFSAERPKGSFSTLEIQRTEQGDSAMYLCASTIQEYNEQFFGPGTRLTVL.